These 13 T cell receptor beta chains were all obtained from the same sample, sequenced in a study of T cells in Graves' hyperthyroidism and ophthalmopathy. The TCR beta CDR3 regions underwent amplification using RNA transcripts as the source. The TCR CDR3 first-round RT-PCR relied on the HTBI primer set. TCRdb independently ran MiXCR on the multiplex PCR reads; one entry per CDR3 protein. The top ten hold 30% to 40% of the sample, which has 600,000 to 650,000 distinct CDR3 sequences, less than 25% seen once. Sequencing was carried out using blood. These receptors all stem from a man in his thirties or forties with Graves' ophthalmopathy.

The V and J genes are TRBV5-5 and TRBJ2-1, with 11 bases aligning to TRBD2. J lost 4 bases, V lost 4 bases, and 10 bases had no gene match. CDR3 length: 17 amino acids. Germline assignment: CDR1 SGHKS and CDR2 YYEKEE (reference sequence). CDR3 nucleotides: TGTGCCAGCAGCGGGCGGACCGGGACTAGCGGATACAATGAGCAGTTCTTC. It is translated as CASSGRTGTSGYNEQFF.

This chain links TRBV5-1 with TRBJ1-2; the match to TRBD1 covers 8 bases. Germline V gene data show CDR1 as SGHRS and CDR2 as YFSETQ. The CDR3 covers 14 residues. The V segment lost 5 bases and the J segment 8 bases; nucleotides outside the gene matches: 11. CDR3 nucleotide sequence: TGCGCCAGCAGGGACAAGACAGGGGTTAACGGCTACACCTTC. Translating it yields CASRDKTGVNGYTF.

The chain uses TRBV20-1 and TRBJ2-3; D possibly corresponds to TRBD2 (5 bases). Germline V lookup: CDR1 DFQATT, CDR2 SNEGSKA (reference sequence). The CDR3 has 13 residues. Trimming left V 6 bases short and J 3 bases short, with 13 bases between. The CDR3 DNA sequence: TGCAGTGCCTTAGAGGGTAGGACAGATACGCAGTATTTT. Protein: CSALEGRTDTQYF.

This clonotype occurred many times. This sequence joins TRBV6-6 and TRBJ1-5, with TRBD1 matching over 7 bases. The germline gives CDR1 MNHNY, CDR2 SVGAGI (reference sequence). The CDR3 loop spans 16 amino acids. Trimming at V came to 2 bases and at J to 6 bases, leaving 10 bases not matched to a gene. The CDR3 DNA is TGTGCCAGCAGTTACCATCGGGACAGAGACAGTCAGCCCCAGCATTTT. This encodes CASSYHRDRDSQPQHF.

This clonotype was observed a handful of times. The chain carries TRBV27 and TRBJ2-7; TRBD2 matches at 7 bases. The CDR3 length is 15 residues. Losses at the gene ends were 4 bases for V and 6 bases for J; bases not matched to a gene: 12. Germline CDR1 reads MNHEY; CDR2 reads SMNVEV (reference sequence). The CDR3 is CASSSLGGRRTEQYF. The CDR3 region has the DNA TGTGCCAGCAGTTCCTTGGGCGGGAGAAGAACCGAGCAGTACTTC.

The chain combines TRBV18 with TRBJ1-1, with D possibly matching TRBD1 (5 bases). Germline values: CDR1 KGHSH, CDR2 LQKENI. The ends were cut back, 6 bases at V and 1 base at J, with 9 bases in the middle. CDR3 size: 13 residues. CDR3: CASSHDRNTEAFF. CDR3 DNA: TGTGCCAGCTCCCACGACAGGAACACTGAAGCTTTCTTT. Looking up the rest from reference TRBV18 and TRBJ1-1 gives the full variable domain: NAGVMQNPRHLVRRRGQEARLRCSPMKGHSHVYWYRQLPEEGLKFMVYLQKENIIDESGMPKERFSAEFPKEGPSILRIQQVVRGDSAAYFCASSHDRNTEAFFGQGTRLTVV.

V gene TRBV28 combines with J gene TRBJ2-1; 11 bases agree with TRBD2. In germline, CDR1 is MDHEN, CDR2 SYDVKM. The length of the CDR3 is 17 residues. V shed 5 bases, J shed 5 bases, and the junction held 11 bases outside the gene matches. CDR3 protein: CASSPLGRGLADNEQFF. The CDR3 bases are TGTGCCAGCAGTCCCCTAGGGCGGGGACTAGCGGACAATGAGCAGTTCTTC.

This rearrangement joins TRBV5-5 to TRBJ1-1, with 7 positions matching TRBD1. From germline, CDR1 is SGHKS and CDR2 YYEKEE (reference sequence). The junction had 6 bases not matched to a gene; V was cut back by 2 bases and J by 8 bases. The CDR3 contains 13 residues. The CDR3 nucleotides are TGTGCCAGCAGCTTCCGTTTGACAGGGGAAGCTTTCTTT. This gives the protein CASSFRLTGEAFF.

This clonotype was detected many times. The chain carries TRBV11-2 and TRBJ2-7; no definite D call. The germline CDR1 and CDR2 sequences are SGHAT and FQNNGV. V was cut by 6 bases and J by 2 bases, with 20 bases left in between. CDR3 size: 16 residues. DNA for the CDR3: TGTGCCAGCAGTCCTATCCAGAGGACCGGCACCTACGAGCAGTACTTC. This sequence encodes CASSPIQRTGTYEQYF.

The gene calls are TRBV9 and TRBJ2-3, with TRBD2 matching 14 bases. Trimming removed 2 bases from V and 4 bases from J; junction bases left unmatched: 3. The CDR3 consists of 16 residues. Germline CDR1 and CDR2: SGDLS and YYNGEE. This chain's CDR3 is CASSVGLAGGSDTQYF. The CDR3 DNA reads TGTGCCAGCAGCGTCGGACTAGCGGGAGGCTCAGATACGCAGTATTTT. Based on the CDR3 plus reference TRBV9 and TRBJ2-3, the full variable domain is DSGVTQTPKHLITATGQRVTLRCSPRSGDLSVYWYQQSLDQGLQFLIQYYNGEERAKGNILERFSAQQFPDLHSELNLSSLELGDSALYFCASSVGLAGGSDTQYFGPGTRLTVL.

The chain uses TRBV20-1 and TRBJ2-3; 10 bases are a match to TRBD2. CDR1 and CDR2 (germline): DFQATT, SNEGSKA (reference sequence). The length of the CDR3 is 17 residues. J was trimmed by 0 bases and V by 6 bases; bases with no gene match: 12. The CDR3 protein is CSAKSGRAPFSTDTQYF. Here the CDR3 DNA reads TGCAGTGCAAAGAGCGGGAGGGCTCCTTTTAGCACAGATACGCAGTATTTT.

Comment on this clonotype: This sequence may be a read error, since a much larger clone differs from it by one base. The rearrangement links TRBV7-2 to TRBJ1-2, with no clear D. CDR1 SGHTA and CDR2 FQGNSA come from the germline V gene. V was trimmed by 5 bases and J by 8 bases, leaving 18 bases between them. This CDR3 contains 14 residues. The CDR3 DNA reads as TGTGCCAGCAGCATAGAAGTCGGGGAGGGAGGCTACACCTTC. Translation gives CASSIEVGEGGYTF. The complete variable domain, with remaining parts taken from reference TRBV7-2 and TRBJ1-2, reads GAGVSQSPSNKVTEKGKDVELRCDPISGHTALYWYRQSLGQGLEFLIYFQGNSAPDKSGLPSDRFSAERTGGSVSTLTIQRTQQEDSAVYLCASSIEVGEGGYTFGSGTRLTVV.

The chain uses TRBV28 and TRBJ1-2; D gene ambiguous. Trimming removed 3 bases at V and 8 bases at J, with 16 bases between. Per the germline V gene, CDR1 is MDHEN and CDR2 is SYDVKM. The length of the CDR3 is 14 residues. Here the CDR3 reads CASSFLRGDGGYTF. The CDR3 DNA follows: TGTGCCAGCAGTTTCCTCCGGGGAGATGGGGGCTACACCTTC.